This T cell receptor (beta chain) is from a study of blood T cells in healthy people across ages. The use of a sample-barcoded 5' primer and a J-beta primer mix characterized a second PCR of roughly 7 to 12 cycles. TCRdb used MiXCR to reprocess the 5' RACE reads, holding one entry per CDR3 protein. This sample has approximately 1,100,000 distinct CDR3 sequences, with 40% to 45% found just once. The CDR3 is 16 amino acids. V lost 8 bases and J lost 3, with 20 bases in between. Germline CDR1 reads PRHDT; CDR2 reads FYEKMQ (reference sequence). The sequencing sample was made of blood. The clonotype was recovered from a woman aged 55-69 years in good health. This chain joins TRBV13 and TRBJ2-1, with TRBD2 as a possible D gene (6 bases). The CDR3: CASRLRRAGRYNEQFF. The DNA of the CDR3 is TGTGCCAGCCGCCTAAGGAGGGCAGGGCGCTACAATGAGCAGTTCTTC.